This T cell receptor (beta chain) was observed in a study of OX40 agonist ivuxolimab in advanced cancers. The study in broad terms: The costimulatory receptor OX40 (CD134) was targeted by ivuxolimab, a fully human IgG2 agonistic monoclonal antibody. Intravenous ivuxolimab was administered to patients every 2 weeks at six dose levels: 0.01, 0.1, 0.3, 1.5, 3 and 10 mg/kg. Among the roughly 52 dose-escalation patients, roughly 20 had hepatocellular carcinoma, approximately 15 melanoma, 9 renal cell carcinoma and 9 head and neck cancer. In the dose-escalation cohort, roughly four fifths of patients were male, and the mean age was approximately 60 years, with a range of roughly 23 to 85. Prior anti-PD-1, anti-PD-L1 or anti-CTLA-4 therapy was permitted, and 30% to 50% of dose-escalation patients had received checkpoint inhibitors. Partial responses occurred in three dose-escalation patients: two with cutaneous melanoma and one with hepatocellular carcinoma. Peripheral TCRbeta sequencing was intended to test whether TCR sequence diversity was altered and clonal T-cell expansion was caused by ivuxolimab. The paper reports the monotherapy dose-escalation portion (N of about 52 patients) of the phase I ivuxolimab trial.

Patients with autoimmune disease history or receiving systemic immunosuppression were excluded from the trial. In every dose cohort, peripheral blood was drawn for TCR sequencing at baseline, cycle 4 day 1, and cycle 7 day 1. Samples were obtained from an open-label, multicenter, first-in-human phase I dose-escalation trial of ivuxolimab. The trial enrolled adults with locally advanced or metastatic head and neck squamous cell, hepatocellular, melanoma or renal cell carcinoma. Before TCR sequencing, CD4+ T cells and CD8+ T cells from peripheral blood were sorted into separate populations. Study-wide conclusions, independent of this receptor: Antigen specificity was not determined for the clonally expanded peripheral T cells. Clonal expansion of both CD4+ and CD8+ blood T cells was observed from baseline to week 6 at doses 0.1 to 3.0 mg/kg. On average, CD8+ T cells showed more expanded clones than CD4+ T cells after ivuxolimab. In the 0.1-3.0 mg/kg groups, partial responders were among the patients with the lowest normalized peripheral clonal expansion, particularly in CD8+ T cells. Low levels of normalized T-cell clonal expansion were also shown by some nonresponding patients.

The junction carries 17 bases between V and J, which are trimmed by 5 bases and 9 bases respectively. CDR1 LNHDA and CDR2 SQIVND were looked up in the germline V gene (reference sequence). The CDR3, from cysteine to phenylalanine, totals 13 residues. Here the CDR3 DNA is all that survives: 39 bases in frame from base 1. To sequence the TCRbeta CDR3 region, genomic DNA was isolated from the sorted cells. TCRbeta CDR3 regions were sequenced using the immunoSEQ Assay. The table comes from immuneACCESS by way of TCRdb, which keeps in-frame sequences with V and J called. Part of the clones is missing from these tables; in studies checked, under half for an unresolved V gene and the rest for unknown reasons. This sample lists tens of thousands of clones; about 89% were detected once. Together, the top ten hold 10% to 15% of the sample. Details on this clone: Its antigen remains undetermined. No much larger clone exists at a distance of one base, and base qualities are not known.

The source material was CD4+ or CD8+ T cells sorted from blood, sampled in a trial of the OX40 agonist ivuxolimab. This receptor was identified in an adult with an advanced solid tumor such as melanoma, head and neck, liver or kidney cancer. This sequence uses TRBV19 and TRBJ2-7, with TRBD1 as a weak D call on 6 bases. In nucleotide form, the sequence is TGTGCCAGTAGTCCCCATCCCAGCAGGGGGCAGTACTTC. This codes for CASSPHPSRGQYF.